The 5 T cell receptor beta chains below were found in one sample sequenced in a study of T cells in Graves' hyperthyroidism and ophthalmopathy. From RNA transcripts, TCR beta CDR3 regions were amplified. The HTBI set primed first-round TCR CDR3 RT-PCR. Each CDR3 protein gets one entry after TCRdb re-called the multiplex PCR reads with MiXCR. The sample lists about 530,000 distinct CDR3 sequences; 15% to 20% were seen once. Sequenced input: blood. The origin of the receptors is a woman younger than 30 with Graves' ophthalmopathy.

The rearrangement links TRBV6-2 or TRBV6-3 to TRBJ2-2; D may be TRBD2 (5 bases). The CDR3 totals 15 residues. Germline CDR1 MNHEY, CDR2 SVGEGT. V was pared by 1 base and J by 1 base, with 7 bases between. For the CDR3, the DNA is TGTGCCAGCAGTTACTTCCGGGGGAACACCGGGGAGCTGTTTTTT. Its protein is CASSYFRGNTGELFF.

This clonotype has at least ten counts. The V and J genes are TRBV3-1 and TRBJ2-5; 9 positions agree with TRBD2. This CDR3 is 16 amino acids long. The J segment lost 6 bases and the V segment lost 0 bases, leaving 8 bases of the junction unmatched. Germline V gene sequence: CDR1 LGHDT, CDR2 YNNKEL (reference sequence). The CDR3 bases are TGTGCCAGCAGCCAAGAAGGCGGGACTAGCCGAAAGACCCAGTACTTC. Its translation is CASSQEGGTSRKTQYF.

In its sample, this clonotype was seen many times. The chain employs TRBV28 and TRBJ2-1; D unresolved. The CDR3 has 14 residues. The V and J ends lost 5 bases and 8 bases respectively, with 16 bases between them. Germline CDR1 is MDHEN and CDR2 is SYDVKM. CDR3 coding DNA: TGTGCCAGCAGTCCCTGGTCCCGGTGGGATGAGCAGTTCTTC. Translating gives CASSPWSRWDEQFF.

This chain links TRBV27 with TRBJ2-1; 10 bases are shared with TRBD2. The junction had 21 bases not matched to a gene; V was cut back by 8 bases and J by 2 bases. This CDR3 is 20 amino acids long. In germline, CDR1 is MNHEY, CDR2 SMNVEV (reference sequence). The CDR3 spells CASSLNRGGLAALTYNEQFF. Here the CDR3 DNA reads TGTGCCAGCTCACTGAACAGGGGTGGACTAGCGGCACTCACCTACAATGAGCAGTTCTTC.

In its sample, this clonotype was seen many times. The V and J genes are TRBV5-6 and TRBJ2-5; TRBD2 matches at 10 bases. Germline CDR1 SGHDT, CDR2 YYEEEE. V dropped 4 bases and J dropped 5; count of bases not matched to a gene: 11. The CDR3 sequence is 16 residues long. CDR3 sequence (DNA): TGTGCCAGCAGCCCCGGACTAGCGGAGTATGTTGAGACCCAGTACTTC. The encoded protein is CASSPGLAEYVETQYF.